This T cell receptor (beta chain) emerged from a study of T-cell memory formation after mild COVID-19. The sample holds a few counts of this clonotype. Its specificity is not known. General study results and limits: Among clones contracting day 15 to 85, CD4/CD8 was balanced, whereas later expanders leaned CD4+. Still unconfirmed is whether the second-wave clones peaking on day 37 recognized SARS-CoV-2. Pre-infection memory harbored some responding clones, suggesting cross-reactive memory joined.

The V and J ends lost 0 bases and 5 bases respectively, with 28 bases between them. CDR1 DFQATT and CDR2 SNEGSKA come from the germline V gene (reference sequence). CDR3 length: 19 residues. The TCR alpha and TCR beta cDNA libraries, bearing sample barcodes and UMIs, were generated by 5'RACE using constant-segment primers. Via MiXCR, TCRdb re-called the 5' RACE reads, giving one row per CDR3 protein. The sample contains 500,000 to 600,000 distinct CDR3 sequences, roughly 18% of which appear only once. This receptor was obtained from an adult woman who had mild COVID-19 (a few samples of this study predate the infection). Cell type and time point are not known. Sequencing used PBMCs or a T cell subset sorted from them (not recorded which). J is TRBJ2-5 and V is TRBV20-1; a weak D match, TRBD2 (6 bases). CDR3 DNA sequence: TGCAGTGCTAGAGATCCTAAAGGAACGGGACGCCCTGCGGGGGAGACCCAGTACTTC. Translated, it gives CSARDPKGTGRPAGETQYF.